These 20 T cell receptor beta chains were all obtained from the same sample, sequenced in a study of blood T cell repertoires in COVID-19. Here immunoSEQ multiplex PCR was the method, and the copy in TCRdb shows in-frame clones only, minus some. The sample contains a few hundred thousand clones, 82% of which appear only once. Sequencing was carried out using PBMCs or T cells enriched from blood (not recorded which). The receptors were gathered from a man in his forties who had recovered from COVID-19.

This sequence joins TRBV10-3 and TRBJ1-1; no clear D. CDR3 size: 13 residues. Germline V gene lookup returns CDR1 ENHRY and CDR2 SYGVKD. The ends were cut back, 4 bases at V and 3 bases at J, with 9 bases in the middle. Written as DNA, the CDR3 is TGTGCCATCAGTGGGGCGGACTACACTGAAGCTTTCTTT. Translation gives CAISGADYTEAFF.

The rearrangement links TRBV5-4 to TRBJ2-3; D is unclear. Trimming left V 0 bases short and J 4 bases short, with 6 bases between. CDR1 and CDR2 from the germline V gene are SGHNT and YYREEE (reference sequence). The CDR3 has 13 amino acids. This chain's CDR3 is CASSLVPSDTQYF. CDR3 bases: TGTGCCAGCAGCTTGGTTCCCTCAGATACGCAGTATTTT.

This clone is a singleton in its sample. The rearrangement joins TRBV28 to TRBJ2-3, with 12 bases identical to TRBD2. Per the germline V gene, CDR1 is MDHEN and CDR2 is SYDVKM. The length of the CDR3 is 14 residues. V shed 6 bases, J shed 5 bases, and the junction held 3 bases outside the gene matches. This CDR3 reads CASRPSGRGDTQYF. The CDR3 DNA is TGTGCCAGCAGACCTAGCGGGAGGGGAGATACGCAGTATTTT. The full variable domain, with the rest looked up from reference TRBV28 and TRBJ2-3, is DVKVTQSSRYLVKRTGEKVFLECVQDMDHENMFWYRQDPGLGLRLIYFSYDVKMKEKGDIPEGYSVSREKKERFSLILESASTNQTSMYLCASRPSGRGDTQYFGPGTRLTVL.

The rearrangement uses TRBV5-6 and TRBJ2-3, with TRBD2 matching over 10 bases. Unmatched junction bases numbered 8, after V lost 4 bases and J lost 0 bases. Germline V gene data show CDR1 as SGHDT and CDR2 as YYEEEE. The CDR3 is 17 amino acids. The CDR3 DNA reads TGTGCCAGCAGCAGGATACTAGCGGGGCCCAGCACAGATACGCAGTATTTT. The encoded protein is CASSRILAGPSTDTQYF.

CDR3 loop: CASNPGANEQFF. DNA of the CDR3: TGTGCCAGCAACCCGGGTGCCAATGAGCAGTTCTTC. The chain joins TRBV28 to TRBJ2-1; D unclear. CDR3 length: 12 residues. V lost 7 bases, J lost 6 bases, and 10 bases lay in between. Germline CDR1 is MDHEN and CDR2 is SYDVKM.

J is TRBJ2-1 and V is TRBV2; 13 positions match TRBD2. V dropped 6 bases and J dropped 7; count of bases not matched to a gene: 9. The CDR3 length is 16 residues. Germline CDR1 SNHLY, CDR2 FYNNEI. CDR3 sequence (DNA): TGTGCCAGCAGACCTGCGAGGACTAGCGGGAGTAATGAGCAGTTCTTC. It translates to CASRPARTSGSNEQFF.

The V gene is TRBV6-2 or TRBV6-3, the J gene TRBJ2-1; D is unresolved. V lost 5 bases and J 8 bases, leaving 10 bases between the germline ends. The CDR3 has 12 residues. Germline V gene lookup returns CDR1 MNHEY and CDR2 SVGEGT. The CDR3 DNA sequence: TGTGCCAGCAGTGACCGGGTTGATGAGCAGTTCTTC. This sequence encodes CASSDRVDEQFF.

The sample holds one count of this clone. V and J are TRBV28 and TRBJ1-2; 10 bases agree with TRBD1. The ends lost 5 bases at V and 6 bases at J; junction bases unmatched: 9. There are 15 residues in the CDR3. Germline values: CDR1 MDHEN, CDR2 SYDVKM. As DNA, the CDR3 is TGTGCCAGCAGTCGCCCCGGGACAGGGGTCGATGGCTACACCTTC. It yields the protein CASSRPGTGVDGYTF.

The chain employs TRBV10-3 and TRBJ1-4; D is uncertain. The V gene lost 3 bases and the J gene lost 0 bases, with 5 bases spanning the gap. Germline values: CDR1 ENHRY, CDR2 SYGVKD. The CDR3 loop spans 14 amino acids. CDR3 residues: CAISDLATNEKLFF. Here the CDR3 DNA reads TGTGCCATCAGTGATCTTGCAACTAATGAAAAACTGTTTTTT.

This clone was picked up one time. V and J are TRBV25-1 and TRBJ1-1, with D unresolved. From germline, CDR1 is MGHDK and CDR2 SYGVNS. This CDR3 is built from 10 residues. Trimming took off 6 bases at V and 11 bases at J, with 10 bases between the two ends. The CDR3 is CASSGNRAFF. The CDR3 nucleotides read TGTGCCAGCAGCGGGAATAGGGCTTTCTTT. Together with reference TRBV25-1 and TRBJ1-1, the CDR3 gives the full variable domain: EADIYQTPRYLVIGTGKKITLECSQTMGHDKMYWYQQDPGMELHLIHYSYGVNSTEKGDLSSESTVSRIRTEHFPLTLESARPSHTSQYLCASSGNRAFFGQGTRLTVV.

This chain connects TRBV11-2 to TRBJ2-5; tentative D call: TRBD1 (6 bases). This CDR3 is built from 15 residues. The V gene's germline CDR1 is SGHAT and CDR2 FQNNGV. Trimming removed 1 base at V and 2 bases at J, with 11 bases between. The CDR3 bases are TGTGCCAGCAGCTTAGGAACAGGGATTCAAGAGACCCAGTACTTC. Amino acids: CASSLGTGIQETQYF.

This chain links TRBV20-1 with TRBJ1-1, with 7 bases matching TRBD1. CDR3 length: 11 residues. The J segment lost 9 bases and the V segment lost 6 bases, leaving 7 bases of the junction unmatched. Germline-derived CDR1 and CDR2 are DFQATT and SNEGSKA (reference sequence). For the CDR3, the DNA is TGCAGTGCCACCCGACAGGGCAAAGCTTTCTTT. It translates to CSATRQGKAFF.

Concerning this clone: Germline and junction disagree at one end, which may indicate a read error. The chain uses TRBV19 and TRBJ1-5, with 8 bases matching TRBD1. The CDR3 loop spans 15 amino acids. Germline CDR1 reads LNHDA; CDR2 reads SQIVND (reference sequence). The CDR3 coding sequence is TGTGCCAGTAGTATGGACAGGGTTAGCGATCAGCCCCAGCATTTT. It specifies CASSMDRVSDQPQHF.

Of note for this clone: Germline and junction disagree at one end, which may indicate a read error. The chain combines TRBV4-1 with TRBJ2-5; TRBD2 is a possible D gene (5 bases). This CDR3 spans 12 amino acids. Per germline, CDR1 MGHRA and CDR2 YSYEKL. Written as DNA, the CDR3 is TGCGCCAGCAGCCAAGATGGCCGGGCTAGCCACTTC. Amino acids: CASSQDGRASHF.

This chain joins TRBV3-1 (or the pseudogene TRBV3-2) and TRBJ1-1; D is ambiguous. The germline V gene has CDR1 LGHDT and CDR2 YNNKEL (reference sequence). The CDR3 sequence is 13 residues long. Trimming cost V 3 bases and J 1 base, with 6 bases left between them. The CDR3 is CASSHRENTEAFF. In DNA, the CDR3 is TGTGCCAGCAGCCATCGGGAGAACACTGAAGCTTTCTTT.

The rearrangement uses TRBV7-8 and TRBJ1-1; the D is unclear. CDR1 and CDR2 from the germline V gene are SGHVS and FQNEAQ. V was pared by 1 base and J by 1 base, with 7 bases between. The CDR3 consists of 14 residues. CDR3 protein: CASSLVAGNTEAFF. CDR3 coding DNA: TGTGCCAGCAGCTTAGTCGCAGGGAACACTGAAGCTTTCTTT.

This clone occurred once. CDR3 sequence reads: CASSLSSLVEGYTF. The DNA for the CDR3 is TGTGCCAGCAGCTTATCATCCCTAGTGGAGGGCTACACCTTC. V and J are TRBV11-2 and TRBJ1-2; D unresolved. The V gene lost 2 bases and the J gene lost 8 bases, with 15 bases spanning the gap. There are 14 residues in the CDR3. Germline-derived CDR1 and CDR2 are SGHAT and FQNNGV.

In its sample, this clone was seen once. This chain uses TRBV18 with TRBJ2-3, with D tentatively TRBD1 (5 bases). Trimming shortened V by 5 bases and J by 4 bases, and 16 bases separated the two germline ends. The CDR3 extends over 15 amino acids. Germline V gene data show CDR1 as KGHSH and CDR2 as LQKENI. The CDR3 loop is CASSVQGLGADTQYF. CDR3 DNA sequence: TGTGCCAGCTCAGTTCAGGGATTAGGCGCAGATACGCAGTATTTT.

J is TRBJ2-1 and V is TRBV11-2; D call uncertain. The germline V gene has CDR1 SGHAT and CDR2 FQNNGV. The CDR3 runs to 13 residues. V was cut by 5 bases and J by 8 bases, with 13 bases left in between. Here the CDR3 reads CASSLVIRDEQFF. DNA of the CDR3: TGTGCCAGCAGCCTAGTAATACGGGATGAGCAGTTCTTC. Combining the CDR3 with reference TRBV11-2 and TRBJ2-1 gives the whole variable domain EAGVAQSPRYKIIEKRQSVAFWCNPISGHATLYWYQQILGQGPKLLIQFQNNGVVDDSQLPKDRFSAERLKGVDSTLKIQPAKLEDSAVYLCASSLVIRDEQFFGPGTRLTVL.

V usage is TRBV10-3 and J usage is TRBJ2-1; D is uncertain. Germline CDR1 ENHRY, CDR2 SYGVKD. The CDR3 is 13 amino acids. V lost 5 bases and J 10 bases, leaving 15 bases between the germline ends. In nucleotides, the CDR3 is TGTGCCATCAGTAACCCCGGCGGTTCGGAGCAGTTCTTC. It yields the protein CAISNPGGSEQFF.